A single sample gave rise to the 2 T cell receptor beta chains below, sequenced in a study of follicular helper T cells after annual influenza vaccination. Data came from immunoSEQ multiplex PCR; TCRdb stores just in-frame clones and leaves some out. Of 9,800 or so clones listed, 83% are singletons. As for time point: 2014-2015 season, 7 days after vaccination. Here the sequenced sample was CXCR5- memory CD4+ T cells sorted from blood, taken 7 days after influenza vaccination. The receptors were gathered from an adult who received the influenza vaccine.

The J gene is TRBJ2-7, the V gene TRBV6-5; no clear D gene. Between the trimmed V and J ends, which lost 3 bases and 4 bases, there was a span of 13 bases. The CDR3 runs to 14 residues. Germline V gene lookup returns CDR1 MNHEY and CDR2 SVGAGI. The CDR3 nucleotides read TGTGCCAGCAGTTATGGGCGGCTGGGTTACGAGCAGTACTTC. It translates to CASSYGRLGYEQYF.

The chain recombines TRBV27 with TRBJ1-4; 9 nucleotides agree with TRBD1. J was trimmed by 8 bases and V by 9 bases; bases with no gene match: 7. This CDR3 contains 13 residues. CDR1 and CDR2 (germline): MNHEY, SMNVEV (reference sequence). CDR3: CASRGTGHEKLFF. For the CDR3, the DNA is TGTGCCAGTCGCGGGACAGGGCACGAAAAACTGTTTTTT.